Each of the 4 T cell receptor beta chains below was sequenced from the same sample in a study of siplizumab effects on memory and regulatory T cells. Assay: immunoSEQ multiplex PCR; the TCRdb copy retains only in-frame clones and omits some. The table has about 94,000 clones, nearly 95% seen once. Sequenced sample: non-Treg CD4+ T cells sorted from blood. Receptor source: a human donor in good health.

This clone has a single count. This chain joins TRBV5-4 and TRBJ1-2, with D perhaps TRBD1 (5 bases). Germline CDR1 SGHNT, CDR2 YYREEE (reference sequence). V dropped 2 bases and J dropped 4 bases, with 9 bases sitting between them. The CDR3 has 13 amino acids. CDR3 sequence reads: CASSLDSSYGYTF. The DNA of the CDR3 is TGTGCCAGCAGCTTAGACAGTAGCTATGGCTACACCTTC.

The rearrangement links TRBV30 to TRBJ1-4, with a possible D match to TRBD1 (6 bases). This CDR3 is 15 amino acids long. The germline V gene has CDR1 GTSNPN and CDR2 SVGIG (reference sequence). Deletions cut 1 base from V and 7 bases from J, with 16 bases between. The CDR3 here is CAWSANRVKGEKLFF. The CDR3 DNA is TGTGCCTGGAGTGCCAACAGGGTAAAGGGTGAAAAACTGTTTTTT.

Regarding this clone: A junction boundary mismatches the germline segment, possibly from a read error. The V gene is TRBV9, the J gene TRBJ2-7; D not certain. The CDR3 runs 14 residues. The germline gives CDR1 SGDLS, CDR2 YYNGEE. In DNA, the CDR3 is TGTGCCAGCAGCGTAGAACCTAGTTCCTTCGAGCAGTACTTC. Protein: CASSVEPSSFEQYF.

The rearrangement links TRBV4-3 to TRBJ2-7; weak D call: TRBD2 (5 bases). CDR1 and CDR2 (germline): LGHNA, YSLEER. This CDR3 contains 13 residues. The V gene lost 1 base and the J gene lost 7 bases, with 11 bases spanning the gap. The CDR3 loop reads CASSQVRGFEQYF. In nucleotides, the CDR3 is TGCGCCAGCAGCCAAGTTCGAGGGTTTGAGCAGTACTTC.